Sequencing of this T cell receptor beta chain was carried out in a study of blood T cell repertoires in COVID-19. Concerning this clone: In the same sample, other DNA sequences code for this CDR3.

Per the study methods: The authors estimated nucleated cell counts from reference gene primer amplification. Profiling relied on immunoSEQ multiplex PCR, and the TCRdb table lists in-frame clones only, not all of them. V and J calls and clone size are as listed in that table; D and trimming were resolved from the DNA. Of fewer than 350,000 clones in the sample, more than 70% were seen once. V lost 3 bases, J lost 5 bases, and 4 bases stayed unmatched. The CDR3 consists of 15 residues. From germline, CDR1 is SGHRS and CDR2 YFSETQ. The sequenced sample was PBMCs or T cells enriched from blood (not recorded which). The receptor comes from a young woman who had been exposed to COVID-19. The genes are TRBV5-1 and TRBJ2-1, with TRBD2 identical over 11 bases. DNA of the CDR3: TGCGCCAGCAGCTCCGGGACTAGCGGCCACAATGAGCAGTTCTTC. Translation: CASSSGTSGHNEQFF. Full variable domain (rest looked up from reference TRBV5-1 and TRBJ2-1): KAGVTQTPRYLIKTRGQQVTLSCSPISGHRSVSWYQQTPGQGLQFLFEYFSETQRNKGNFPGRFSGRQFSNSRSEMNVSTLELGDSALYLCASSSGTSGHNEQFFGPGTRLTVL.